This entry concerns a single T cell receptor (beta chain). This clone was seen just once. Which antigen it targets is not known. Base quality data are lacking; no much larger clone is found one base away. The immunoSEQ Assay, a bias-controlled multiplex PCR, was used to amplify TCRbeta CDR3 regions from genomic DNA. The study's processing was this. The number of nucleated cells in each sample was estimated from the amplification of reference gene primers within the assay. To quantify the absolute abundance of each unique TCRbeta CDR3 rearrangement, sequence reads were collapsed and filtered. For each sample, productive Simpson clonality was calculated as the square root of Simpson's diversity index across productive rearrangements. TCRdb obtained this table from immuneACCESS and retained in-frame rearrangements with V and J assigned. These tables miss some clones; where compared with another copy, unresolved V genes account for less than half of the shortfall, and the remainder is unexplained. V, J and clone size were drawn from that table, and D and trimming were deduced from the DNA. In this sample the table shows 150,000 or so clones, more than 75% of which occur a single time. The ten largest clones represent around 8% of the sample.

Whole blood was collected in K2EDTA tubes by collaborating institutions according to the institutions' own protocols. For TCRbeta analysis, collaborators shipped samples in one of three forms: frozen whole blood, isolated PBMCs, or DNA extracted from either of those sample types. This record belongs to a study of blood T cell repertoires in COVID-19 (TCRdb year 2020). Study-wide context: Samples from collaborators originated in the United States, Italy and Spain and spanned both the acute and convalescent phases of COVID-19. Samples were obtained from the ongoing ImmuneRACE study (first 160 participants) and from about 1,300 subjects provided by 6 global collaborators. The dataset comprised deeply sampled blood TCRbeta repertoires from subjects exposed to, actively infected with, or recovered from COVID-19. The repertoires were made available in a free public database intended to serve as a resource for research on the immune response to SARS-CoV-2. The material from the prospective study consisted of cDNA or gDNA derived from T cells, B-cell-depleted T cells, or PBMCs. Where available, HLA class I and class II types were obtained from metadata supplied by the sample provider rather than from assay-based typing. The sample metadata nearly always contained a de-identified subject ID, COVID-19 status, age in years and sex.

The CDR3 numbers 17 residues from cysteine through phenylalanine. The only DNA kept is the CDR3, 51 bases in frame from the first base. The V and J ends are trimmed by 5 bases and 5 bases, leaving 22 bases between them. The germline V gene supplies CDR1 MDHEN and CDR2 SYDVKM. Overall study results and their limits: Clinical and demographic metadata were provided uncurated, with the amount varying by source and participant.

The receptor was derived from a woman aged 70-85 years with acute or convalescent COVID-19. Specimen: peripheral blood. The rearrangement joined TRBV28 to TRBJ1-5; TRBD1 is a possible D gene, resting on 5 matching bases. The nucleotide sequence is TGTGCCAGCAGTCCGGGGGGAGTGCAGGGTGGCGATCAGCCCCAGCATTTT. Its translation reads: CASSPGGVQGGDQPQHF.